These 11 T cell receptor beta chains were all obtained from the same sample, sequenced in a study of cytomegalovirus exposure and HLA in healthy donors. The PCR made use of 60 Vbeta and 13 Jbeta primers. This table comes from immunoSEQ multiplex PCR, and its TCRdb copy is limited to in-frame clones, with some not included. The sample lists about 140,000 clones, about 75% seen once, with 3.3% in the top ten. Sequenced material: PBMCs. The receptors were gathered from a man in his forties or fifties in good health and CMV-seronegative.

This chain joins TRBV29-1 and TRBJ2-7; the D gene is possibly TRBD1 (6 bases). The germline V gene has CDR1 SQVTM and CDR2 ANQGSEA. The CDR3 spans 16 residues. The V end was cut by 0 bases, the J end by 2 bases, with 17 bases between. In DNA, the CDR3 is TGCAGCGTTGAAGAACGGGACACAGGTTTAGCCTACGAGCAGTACTTC. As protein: CSVEERDTGLAYEQYF.

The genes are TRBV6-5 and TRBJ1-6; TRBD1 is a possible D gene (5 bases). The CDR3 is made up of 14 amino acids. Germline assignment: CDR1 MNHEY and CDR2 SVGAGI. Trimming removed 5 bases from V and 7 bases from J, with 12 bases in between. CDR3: CASSRGVRNSPLHF. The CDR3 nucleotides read TGTGCCAGCAGTCGGGGGGTAAGAAATTCACCCCTCCACTTT.

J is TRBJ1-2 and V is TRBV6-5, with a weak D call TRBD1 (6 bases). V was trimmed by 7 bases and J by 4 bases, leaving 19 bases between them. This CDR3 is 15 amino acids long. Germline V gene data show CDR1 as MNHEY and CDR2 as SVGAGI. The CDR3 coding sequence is TGTGCCAGCACCTCTCACCGGGACACTACCTATGGCTACACCTTC. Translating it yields CASTSHRDTTYGYTF.

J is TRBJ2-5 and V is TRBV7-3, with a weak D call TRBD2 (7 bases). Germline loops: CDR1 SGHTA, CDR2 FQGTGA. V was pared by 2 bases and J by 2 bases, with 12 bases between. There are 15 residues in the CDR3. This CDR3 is CASSLGGGPQETQYF. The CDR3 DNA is TGTGCCAGCAGCTTAGGGGGGGGGCCGCAAGAGACCCAGTACTTC. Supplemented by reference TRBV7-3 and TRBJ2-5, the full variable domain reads GAGVSQTPSNKVTEKGKYVELRCDPISGHTALYWYRQSLGQGPEFLIYFQGTGAADDSGLPNDRFFAVRPEGSVSTLKIQRTERGDSAVYLCASSLGGGPQETQYFGPGTRLLVL.

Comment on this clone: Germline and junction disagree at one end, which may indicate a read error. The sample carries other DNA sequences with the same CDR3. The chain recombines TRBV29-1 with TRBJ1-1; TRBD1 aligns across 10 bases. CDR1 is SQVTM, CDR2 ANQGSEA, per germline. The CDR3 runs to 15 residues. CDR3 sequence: CSATGGKRPNTEAFF. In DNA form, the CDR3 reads TGTAGCGCGACAGGGGGCAAGAGACCGAACACTGAAGCTTTCTTT.

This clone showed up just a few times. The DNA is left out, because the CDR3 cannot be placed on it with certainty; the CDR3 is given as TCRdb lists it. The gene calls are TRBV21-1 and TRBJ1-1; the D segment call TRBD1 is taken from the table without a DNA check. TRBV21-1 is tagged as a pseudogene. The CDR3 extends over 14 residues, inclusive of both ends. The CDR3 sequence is CASSKVGAGTEAFF.

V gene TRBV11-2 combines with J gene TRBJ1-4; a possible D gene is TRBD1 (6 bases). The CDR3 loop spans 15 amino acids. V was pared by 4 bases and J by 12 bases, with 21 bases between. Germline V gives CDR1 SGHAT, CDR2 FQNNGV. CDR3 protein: CASSSGWGGGGELFF. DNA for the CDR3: TGTGCCAGCAGCTCGGGGTGGGGTGGAGGGGGGGAACTGTTTTTT.

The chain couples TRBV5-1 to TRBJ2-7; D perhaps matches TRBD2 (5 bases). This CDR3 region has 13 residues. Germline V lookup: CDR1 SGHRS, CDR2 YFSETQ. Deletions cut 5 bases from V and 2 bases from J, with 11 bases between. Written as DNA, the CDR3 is TGCGCCAGCAGGTGGACGGAGGCCTACGAGCAGTACTTC. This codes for CASRWTEAYEQYF.

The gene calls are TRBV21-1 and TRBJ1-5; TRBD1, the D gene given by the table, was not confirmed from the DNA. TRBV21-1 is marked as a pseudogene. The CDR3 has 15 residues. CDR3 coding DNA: TGTGCCAGCAGCAACACAGGGGGCCCATACGGGCCCCAGCATTTT. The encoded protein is CASSNTGGPYGPQHF.

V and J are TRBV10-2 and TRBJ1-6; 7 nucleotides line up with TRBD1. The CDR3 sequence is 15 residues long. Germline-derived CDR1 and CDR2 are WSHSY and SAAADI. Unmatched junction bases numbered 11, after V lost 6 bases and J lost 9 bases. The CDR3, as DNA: TGCGCCAGCAGATCGGACAGACAGGGAGGTTCACCCCTCCACTTT. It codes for CASRSDRQGGSPLHF.

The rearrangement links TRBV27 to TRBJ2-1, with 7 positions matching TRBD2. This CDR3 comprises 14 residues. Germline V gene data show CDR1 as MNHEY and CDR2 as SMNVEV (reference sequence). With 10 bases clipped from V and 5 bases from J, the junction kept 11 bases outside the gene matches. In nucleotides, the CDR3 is TGTGCCACCCTGGAGCGGGGCCGGAACAATGAGCAGTTCTTC. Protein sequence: CATLERGRNNEQFF.